This T cell receptor beta chain was obtained from a study of blood T cells in healthy people across ages. Whole-study results and caveats: Estimates drawn from one million T cells were deemed to understate diversity.

Per-sample PBMC isolation yielded at least 6 million cells. Sample-barcoded 5' priming and a J-beta primer mix drove a second PCR of about 7 to 11 cycles. From the 5' RACE reads, TCRdb called clonotypes with MiXCR, one entry per CDR3 protein. The sample yields hundreds of thousands of distinct CDR3 sequences, 62% seen once. As to this clonotype: No antigen is known for it.

The CDR3 is 16 residues long. Trimming shortened V by 4 bases and J by 5 bases, and 20 bases separated the two germline ends. Germline assignment: CDR1 MGHRA and CDR2 YSYEKL. Sequenced material: blood. This clonotype originated in a man aged 25 to 45 in good health. The J gene is TRBJ1-2, the V gene TRBV4-1; D may be TRBD1 (5 bases). As DNA, the CDR3 is TGCGCCAGCAGCCTTTACGGGGACGGAGATTTATATGGCTACACCTTC. Translated, it gives CASSLYGDGDLYGYTF.